This TCR beta chain was captured in a study of T cell repertoires and HLA-DP antigens. Untouched CD4+ T cells were bead-isolated from PBMC at approximately 98% purity. About this clone itself: The antigen is unknown.

Each pre-culture CD4+ sample aimed for 200,000 to 250,000 T cell genomes at deep resolution. Clones were sequenced by immunoSEQ multiplex PCR, and TCRdb holds only the in-frame ones, with some missing. This sample carries approximately 110,000 clones, over 90% of them seen once, and the ten largest clones take 0.25% to 0.3%. V lost 4 bases to trimming and J lost 6 bases; unmatched junction nucleotides: 3. Germline CDR1 is ENHRY and CDR2 is SYGVKD. This CDR3 has 14 residues. What was sequenced was CD4+ T cells from PBMCs. The sequence was collected from a woman aged 18-29 years in good health and CMV-seronegative. The rearrangement uses TRBV10-3 and TRBJ2-7; 13 bases align to TRBD2. CDR3 in amino acids: CAISAGLAGSEQYF. The CDR3, as DNA: TGTGCCATCAGTGCGGGACTAGCGGGAAGCGAGCAGTACTTC.